This TCR beta chain is from a study of blood T cell repertoires in COVID-19. Study-wide context: There were acute and convalescent COVID-19 samples, and they came from the United States, Italy and Spain. The cDNA or gDNA used as material had been derived from T cells, B-cell-depleted T cells, or PBMCs.

Trimming took 5 bases from V and 3 from J, leaving 11 bases between them. CDR1 is LNHDA, CDR2 SQIVND, per germline (reference sequence). The CDR3 spans 14 residues. Here immunoSEQ multiplex PCR was the method, and the copy in TCRdb shows in-frame clones only, minus some. The sample lists roughly 300,000 clones; roughly 87% were seen once. This sequence joins TRBV19 and TRBJ1-5, with D perhaps TRBD1 (5 bases). Sequencing input: peripheral blood. This sequence was found in a human donor in a cohort sampled during active COVID-19. CDR3 DNA sequence: TGTGCCAGTAGTGACAGTTTCCCCAATCAGCCCCAGCATTTT. This codes for CASSDSFPNQPQHF.